This is a list of T cell receptor beta chains from one sample in a study of human T cells and chemical hapten exposure. TCRdb recomputed calls from the RACE reads with MiXCR, one row per CDR3 protein. This sample yields about 80,000 distinct CDR3 sequences, of which around 10% are seen a single time; approximately 1.4% belongs to the top ten. This specimen consisted of whole blood, obtained in connection with sensitization to the hapten diphenylcyclopropenone (DPC). The receptors were sampled from a woman in her forties or fifties with alopecia areata. Some clones in this sample may be carry-over from other donors' samples. CDR3s include the opening cysteine and the closing phenylalanine or tryptophan. A D gene is named only where the DNA matches it firmly. Clone size appears in some rows only: once, few, many, or a class for an expanded clone.

abundance	d_gene	v_gene	j_gene	CDR3nt	CDR3aa
many	-	TRBV29-1	TRBJ2-1	TGCAGCGTTGATCCCTACAATGAGCAGTTCTTC	CSVDPYNEQFF
-	TRBD1	TRBV28	TRBJ2-2	TGTGCCAGTTACGAGGGGGCCAGAACCGGGGAGCTGTTTTTT	CASYEGARTGELFF
-	-	TRBV20-1	TRBJ1-1	TGCAACCCCCTCCGCGGGCCAGACACTGAAGCTTTCTTT	CNPLRGPDTEAFF
-	-	TRBV28	TRBJ2-7	TGTGCCACATTTGGGGCGTCTTACGAGCAGTACTTC	CATFGASYEQYF
-	TRBD2	TRBV6-5	TRBJ2-7	TGTGCCAGCGGTATAGCGGGAGGGGGCGAGCAGTACTTC	CASGIAGGGEQYF
-	-	TRBV3-1	TRBJ1-5	TGTGCCAGCAGCCAAGATCTGGGGGCAGGCCAGCCCCAGCATTTT	CASSQDLGAGQPQHF
many	-	TRBV10-3	TRBJ1-1	TGTGCCATCAGTGGGGGCAGGATGGGCAACACTGAAGCTTTCTTT	CAISGGRMGNTEAFF
many	-	TRBV12-3/TRBV12-4	TRBJ1-1	TGTGCCAGCAGTCCGGTTCAGGGTTTCGCTGAAGCTTTCTTT	CASSPVQGFAEAFF
many	TRBD2	TRBV29-1	TRBJ2-1	TGCAGCGTTGAAGACCGCCAGGGACTAGTTCTCGATGAGCAGTTCTTC	CSVEDRQGLVLDEQFF
-	-	TRBV18	TRBJ2-5	TGTGCCAGCTCACGTCCAAATATGGGGGAGACCCAGTACTTC	CASSRPNMGETQYF
-	-	TRBV6-1	TRBJ2-7	TGTGCCACCCACCGGACCGCGTCCGACTACGAGCAGTACTTC	CATHRTASDYEQYF
once	-	TRBV7-9	TRBJ2-1	TGTGCCAGCAGCTCCCCTCCGTCAGGGGTCTCCTACAATGAGCAGTTCTTC	CASSSPPSGVSYNEQFF
-	TRBD2	TRBV5-1	TRBJ2-3	TGCGCCAGCAGCTTGGCTAGCGGTCTCACAGATACGCAGTATTTT	CASSLASGLTDTQYF
-	TRBD1	TRBV29-1	TRBJ1-1	TGCAGCGTGACCGACAGGGTCCGTGAAGCTTTCTTT	CSVTDRVREAFF
many	TRBD1	TRBV7-9	TRBJ1-1	TGTGCCAGCAGCCCCGGACAGGGCGAAGCTTTCTTT	CASSPGQGEAFF
-	-	TRBV5-1	TRBJ1-4	TGCGCCAGCAGCTTGGCCGGGAGAAAAGATGAAAAACTGTTTTTT	CASSLAGRKDEKLFF
many	-	TRBV20-1	TRBJ1-1	TGCAGTGCTAGAGCATTGGAGGGGCTGGGGGCTTTCTTT	CSARALEGLGAFF
few	-	TRBV4-2	TRBJ2-7	TGTGCCAGCAGCCCAGGGGGGCAGGGAACCTACGAGCAGTACTTC	CASSPGGQGTYEQYF
few	-	TRBV7-2	TRBJ2-2	TGTGCCAGCAAGAACAGGGAGGTTGGGGAGCTGTTTTTT	CASKNREVGELFF
few	TRBD1	TRBV9	TRBJ2-1	TGTGCCAGCAGCGTGACAGGGGCGCTGAATGAGCAGTTCTTC	CASSVTGALNEQFF
-	-	TRBV18	TRBJ2-6	TGTGCCAGCTCACCCTCAACAGGGCCTGGGGCCAACGTCCTGACTTTC	CASSPSTGPGANVLTF
-	TRBD2	TRBV12-3/TRBV12-4	TRBJ2-1	TGTGCCAGCACCCGGGGGGGCCCATCCTACAATGAGCAGTTCTTC	CASTRGGPSYNEQFF
few	TRBD2	TRBV7-2	TRBJ2-4	TGTGCCAGCAGCAGAGGCGGGGGTGCCAAAAACATTCAGTACTTC	CASSRGGGAKNIQYF
-	-	TRBV20-1	TRBJ1-2	TGCAGTGCTAACGCGGGCCACGACGGCTACACCTTC	CSANAGHDGYTF
-	-	TRBV19	TRBJ2-5	TGTGCCAGTAGTATGTCAGGATGGGGTACCCAAGAGACCCAGTACTTC	CASSMSGWGTQETQYF
-	TRBD2	TRBV5-1	TRBJ2-3	TGCGCCAGCAGCTTGGGAAGGACTAGCGGGAACCAAGATACGCAGTATTTC	CASSLGRTSGNQDTQYF